One sample yielded the 27 T cell receptor beta chains listed below, sequenced in a study of T-cell reconstitution after alpha-beta-depleted transplantation in children. Researchers prepared the TCRbeta library using unique molecular identifiers, the study reports. One entry per CDR3 protein results from TCRdb running MiXCR on the PCR reads. The table lists roughly 790,000 distinct CDR3 sequences, less than 20% of them singletons. The source material was PBMCs, mostly from graft donor cells, sampled 360 days after TCRalphabeta/CD19-depleted stem cell transplant. The receptors shown here come from a male patient between 5 and 17 years old who had a stem cell transplant for acute lymphoblastic leukemia, so the T cells may come from the graft donor.

The sample holds a few counts of this clonotype. This chain uses TRBV12-3 or TRBV12-4 with TRBJ2-2; the match to TRBD2 covers 8 bases. CDR3 length: 15 amino acids. The J segment lost 3 bases and the V segment lost 3 bases, leaving 3 bases of the junction unmatched. The CDR3: CASSFPAGDTGELFF. For the CDR3, the DNA is TGTGCCAGCAGTTTTCCAGCGGGAGACACCGGGGAGCTGTTTTTT.

The chain's CDR3 is CASSVLGTGRTDTQYF. CDR3 nucleotides: TGCGCCAGCAGTGTGCTAGGGACAGGACGCACAGATACGCAGTATTTT. The J gene is TRBJ2-3, the V gene TRBV10-1; 8 bases map to TRBD1. This CDR3 is built from 16 residues. V was pared by 4 bases and J by 1 base, with 7 bases of the junction left unmatched. Germline V gene data show CDR1 as WNHNN and CDR2 as SYGVQD (reference sequence).

This chain links TRBV12-3 or TRBV12-4 with TRBJ1-4, with TRBD1 identical over 9 bases. The CDR3 extends over 17 amino acids. Trimming at V came to 4 bases and at J to 8 bases, leaving 14 bases not matched to a gene. As DNA, the CDR3 is TGTGCCAGCAGTTACCCGAAACAGGGGGCGCAATGGGAAAAACTGTTTTTT. The encoded protein is CASSYPKQGAQWEKLFF.

The chain carries TRBV5-8 and TRBJ2-5; 10 bases align to TRBD2. Germline V gene sequence: CDR1 SGHTS, CDR2 YDEGEE. This CDR3 spans 17 amino acids. The trim removed 0 bases at V and 2 bases at J, leaving 7 bases unmatched. CDR3 DNA sequence: TGTGCCAGCAGCTTGGCCAACCTAGCGGGAGTACAAGAGACCCAGTACTTC. This sequence encodes CASSLANLAGVQETQYF.

This sequence joins TRBV6-2 or TRBV6-3 and TRBJ2-7; TRBD1 matches 7 bases. The V gene's germline CDR1 is MNHEY and CDR2 SVGEGT. Losses at the gene ends were 0 bases for V and 8 bases for J; bases not matched to a gene: 10. The CDR3 is 15 amino acids. The CDR3 protein is CASSYSGTETTQQYF. The CDR3 coding sequence is TGTGCCAGCAGTTACTCGGGGACAGAGACTACGCAGCAGTACTTC.

This clonotype was picked up many times. J is TRBJ2-1 and V is TRBV29-1; unclear D gene. The CDR3 extends over 13 amino acids. The V end was cut by 7 bases, the J end by 0 bases, with 10 bases between. The germline gives CDR1 SQVTM, CDR2 ANQGSEA. The CDR3 is CSANSFSYNEQFF. The CDR3, as DNA: TGCAGCGCCAATTCTTTCTCCTACAATGAGCAGTTCTTC.

This clonotype was counted a few times. This chain uses TRBV27 with TRBJ2-2; D uncertain. CDR3 length: 15 residues. Germline V CDR1 and CDR2: MNHEY, SMNVEV (reference sequence). V shed 2 bases and J shed 7 bases, with 14 bases lying between them. In DNA form, the CDR3 reads TGTGCCAGCAGTTTAGCGTCCCCCTGGGGCGGGGAGCTGTTTTTT. As protein: CASSLASPWGGELFF.

The gene calls are TRBV5-1 and TRBJ1-5; no clear D. Trimming pared 1 base from V and 4 bases from J, leaving 12 bases between. The germline V gene encodes CDR1 SGHRS and CDR2 YFSETQ. The CDR3 is made up of 15 amino acids. The CDR3 bases are TGCGCCAGCAGCTTGATCTCGGGATGGAATCAGCCCCAGCATTTT. Its translation: CASSLISGWNQPQHF.

V and J are TRBV6-5 and TRBJ1-4; weak D call: TRBD1 (6 bases). This CDR3 is 16 amino acids long. Trimming removed 2 bases at V and 6 bases at J, with 16 bases between. Germline CDR1 is MNHEY and CDR2 is SVGAGI. This CDR3 reads CASSYAYRVLDEKLFF. CDR3 DNA: TGTGCCAGCAGTTACGCCTACAGGGTTCTAGATGAAAAACTGTTTTTT.

This clonotype has a handful of counts. The V call is TRBV10-3, the J call TRBJ2-2; D is unclear. V was clipped by 3 bases and J by 6 bases, with 5 bases between them. This CDR3 has 12 residues. CDR1 and CDR2 (germline): ENHRY, SYGVKD. Written as DNA, the CDR3 is TGTGCCATCAGTGACGGACCCGGGGAGCTGTTTTTT. It yields the protein CAISDGPGELFF.

This clonotype came up a few times. V gene TRBV12-3 or TRBV12-4 combines with J gene TRBJ2-4; 10 bases are shared with TRBD1. J was trimmed by 14 bases and V by 9 bases; bases with no gene match: 16. The CDR3 is 14 residues long. The CDR3 loop reads CASSMGTGAAPEYF. CDR3 bases: TGTGCCAGTTCCATGGGGACAGGGGCCGCCCCGGAGTACTTC.

The V call is TRBV10-2, the J call TRBJ2-7; 10 nucleotides match TRBD2. There are 16 residues in the CDR3. The trim removed 0 bases at V and 3 bases at J, leaving 5 bases unmatched. Germline V gene data show CDR1 as WSHSY and CDR2 as SAAADI. The CDR3 is CASSESGGLAIYEQYF. The CDR3 nucleotides read TGCGCCAGCAGTGAGTCGGGGGGACTAGCGATCTACGAGCAGTACTTC.

This clonotype has ten or more counts. V and J are TRBV20-1 and TRBJ2-7, with D unresolved. The ends were cut back, 1 base at V and 5 bases at J, with 9 bases in the middle. CDR3 length: 12 residues. Germline loops: CDR1 DFQATT, CDR2 SNEGSKA (reference sequence). In nucleotides, the CDR3 is TGCAGTGCTAGAGTGGGGAACCACGAGCAGTACTTC. This gives the protein CSARVGNHEQYF.

The J gene is TRBJ2-7, the V gene TRBV2; 8 nucleotides align to TRBD1. In germline, CDR1 is SNHLY, CDR2 FYNNEI. This CDR3 spans 13 amino acids. With V trimmed by 8 bases and J by 3 bases, 6 bases remained unmatched. The CDR3 is CASLGQALYEQYF. The CDR3 nucleotides are TGTGCCAGCTTGGGACAGGCCCTCTACGAGCAGTACTTC.

This rearrangement joins TRBV12-3 or TRBV12-4 to TRBJ2-1; tentatively, D is TRBD2 (5 bases). There are 13 residues in the CDR3. Between the trimmed V and J ends, which lost 5 bases and 5 bases, there was a span of 10 bases. CDR3 amino acids: CASSTGLHNEQFF. The CDR3 bases are TGTGCCAGCAGTACCGGACTTCACAATGAGCAGTTCTTC.

This clonotype has only a few counts. V usage is TRBV2 and J usage is TRBJ2-1, with a tentative D call TRBD2 (5 bases). The V end lost 2 bases, the J end lost 5 bases, and 16 bases lay between the germline ends. The CDR3 covers 16 residues. Germline CDR1 and CDR2: SNHLY and FYNNEI. The CDR3, as DNA: TGTGCCAGCAGTGAAAAAAGGAAGGGAGAGAACAATGAGCAGTTCTTC. It translates to CASSEKRKGENNEQFF.

The chain employs TRBV11-2 and TRBJ2-5; maybe TRBD2 (5 bases). V gave up 1 base and J gave up 1 base, with 19 bases separating them. CDR1 is SGHAT and CDR2 is FQNNGV in the germline V gene. The CDR3 is 18 residues long. The CDR3 region is CASSLGWLGRVGQETQYF. CDR3 DNA: TGTGCCAGCAGCTTAGGGTGGTTAGGGCGGGTAGGCCAAGAGACCCAGTACTTC.

This clonotype was seen a few times. The rearrangement uses TRBV4-1 and TRBJ2-7; 7 nucleotides line up with TRBD2. Germline V gene lookup returns CDR1 MGHRA and CDR2 YSYEKL. J gave up 7 bases and V 1 base, and 7 bases lay outside the gene matches. This CDR3 comprises 14 residues. CDR3 protein: CASSQVPAGREQYF. As DNA, the CDR3 is TGCGCCAGCAGCCAAGTTCCAGCGGGGCGGGAGCAGTACTTC.

In this sample, this clonotype turned up many times. The genes are TRBV5-1 and TRBJ2-7; TRBD2 aligns across 8 bases. CDR3 length: 14 amino acids. V was clipped by 5 bases and J by 3 bases; unmatched bases: 7. The V gene's germline CDR1 is SGHRS and CDR2 YFSETQ. CDR3 DNA: TGCGCCAGCAGGAGTTTTACTAGCGGCTACGAGCAGTACTTC. It is translated as CASRSFTSGYEQYF. The full variable domain, rest sourced from reference TRBV5-1 and TRBJ2-7, is KAGVTQTPRYLIKTRGQQVTLSCSPISGHRSVSWYQQTPGQGLQFLFEYFSETQRNKGNFPGRFSGRQFSNSRSEMNVSTLELGDSALYLCASRSFTSGYEQYFGPGTRLTVT.

The chain carries TRBV2 and TRBJ2-3; 8 bases agree with TRBD2. Germline CDR1 and CDR2: SNHLY and FYNNEI. The CDR3 contains 11 residues. After removal of 7 bases from V and 13 bases from J, the junction contained 7 bases not matched to a gene. CDR3 coding DNA: TGTGCCAGCACTCCGGGACTAGAAGAGTATTTT. Encoded protein: CASTPGLEEYF.

The chain joins TRBV12-3 or TRBV12-4 to TRBJ1-1; a possible D gene is TRBD1 (6 bases). Trimming pared 6 bases from V and 5 bases from J, leaving 16 bases between. This CDR3 has 14 amino acids. For the CDR3, the DNA is TGTGCCAGCAGGCGAACAGGGCCGAAAACTGAAGCTTTCTTT. As protein: CASRRTGPKTEAFF.

In this sample, this clonotype turned up a few times. This rearrangement joins TRBV6-1 to TRBJ2-3; maybe TRBD2 (5 bases). The CDR3 is 14 residues long. V lost 4 bases to trimming and J lost 4 bases, with 12 bases between them. CDR1 is MNHNS and CDR2 is SASEGT in the germline V gene. The CDR3 nucleotides are TGTGCCAGCAGTGTCTTACCGCGGGCAGATACGCAGTATTTT. Amino acid sequence: CASSVLPRADTQYF.

The sample holds many counts of this clonotype. CDR3 in DNA: TGTGCCAGCAGTGAATGGCCGGCAGGGCGGGTCGGCAATGAGCAGTTCTTC. It encodes CASSEWPAGRVGNEQFF. V and J are TRBV25-1 and TRBJ2-1; either TRBD1 or TRBD2 may fit D (5 bases each). This CDR3 has 17 residues. V was clipped by 1 base and J by 6 bases, with 19 bases between them. Germline V gives CDR1 MGHDK, CDR2 SYGVNS.

The CDR3 nucleotides are TGCGCCAGCAGCCAAGGATTCCCGGGACTAGCGGGAGGGTACTACAATGAGCAGTTCTTC. Its protein product is CASSQGFPGLAGGYYNEQFF. The chain carries TRBV4-1 and TRBJ2-1, with 16 positions matching TRBD2. Germline lookup yields CDR1 MGHRA and CDR2 YSYEKL. V was pared by 1 base and J by 3 bases, with 9 bases of the junction left unmatched. CDR3 length equals 20 residues.

This clonotype was counted ten times or more. The chain combines TRBV5-1 with TRBJ2-2; the D is unclear. Germline CDR1 reads SGHRS; CDR2 reads YFSETQ. The V end was cut by 1 base, the J end by 2 bases, with 9 bases between. This CDR3 comprises 15 residues. In DNA form, the CDR3 reads TGCGCCAGCAGCTTGTTTCTACCCAACACCGGGGAGCTGTTTTTT. As protein: CASSLFLPNTGELFF.

This clonotype appeared a few times. The J gene is TRBJ2-7, the V gene TRBV10-3; 13 bases fit TRBD2. The CDR3 contains 17 residues. The germline gives CDR1 ENHRY, CDR2 SYGVKD. The ends lost 6 bases at V and 7 bases at J; junction bases unmatched: 15. CDR3 sequence (DNA): TGTGCCATCAGCCTGAATAAGGGACTAGCGGGACCTAATGAGCAGTACTTC. Its protein product is CAISLNKGLAGPNEQYF.

The chain joins TRBV5-1 to TRBJ1-2; maybe TRBD1 (5 bases). This CDR3 spans 14 amino acids. The V end lost 5 bases, the J end lost 5 bases, and 16 bases lay between the germline ends. From germline, CDR1 is SGHRS and CDR2 YFSETQ. CDR3 bases: TGCGCCAGCAGTGGGGACGGACGCTTTTATGGCTACACCTTC. Amino acid sequence: CASSGDGRFYGYTF.